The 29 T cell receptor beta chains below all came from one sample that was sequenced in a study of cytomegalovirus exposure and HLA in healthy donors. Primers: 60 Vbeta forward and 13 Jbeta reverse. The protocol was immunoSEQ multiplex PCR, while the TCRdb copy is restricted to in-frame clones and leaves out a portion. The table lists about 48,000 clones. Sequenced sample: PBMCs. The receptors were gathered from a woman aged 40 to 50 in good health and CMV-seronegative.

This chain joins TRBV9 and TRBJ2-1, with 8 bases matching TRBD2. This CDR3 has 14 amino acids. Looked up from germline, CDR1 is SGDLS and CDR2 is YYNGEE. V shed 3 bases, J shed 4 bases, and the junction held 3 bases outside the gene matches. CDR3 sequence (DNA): TGTGCCAGCAGCGGGGGACTAGAGTACAATGAGCAGTTCTTC. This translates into CASSGGLEYNEQFF.

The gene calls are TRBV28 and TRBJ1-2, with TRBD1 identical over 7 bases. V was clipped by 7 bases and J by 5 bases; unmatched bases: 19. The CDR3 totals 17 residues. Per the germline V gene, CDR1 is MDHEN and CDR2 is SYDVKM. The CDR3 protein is CASNPPRTQGVIYGYTF. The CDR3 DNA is TGTGCCAGCAACCCCCCTCGGACCCAGGGGGTCATTTATGGCTACACCTTC.

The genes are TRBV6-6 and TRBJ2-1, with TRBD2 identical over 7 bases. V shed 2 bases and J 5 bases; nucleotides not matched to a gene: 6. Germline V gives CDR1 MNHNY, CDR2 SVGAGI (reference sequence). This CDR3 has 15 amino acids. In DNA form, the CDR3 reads TGTGCCAGCAGTTACGTGACTAGCCAGAACAATGAGCAGTTCTTC. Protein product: CASSYVTSQNNEQFF.

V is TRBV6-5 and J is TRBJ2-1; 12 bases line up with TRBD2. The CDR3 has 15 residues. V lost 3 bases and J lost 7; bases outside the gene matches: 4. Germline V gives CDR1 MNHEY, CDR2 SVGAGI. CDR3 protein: CASSYGTSGPNEQFF. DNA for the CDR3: TGTGCCAGCAGTTATGGGACTAGCGGGCCAAATGAGCAGTTCTTC.

CDR3 in amino acids: CASSIVNGETQYF. In DNA form, the CDR3 reads TGTGCCAGTAGTATAGTTAACGGAGAGACCCAGTACTTC. V is TRBV19 and J is TRBJ2-5; D ambiguous. This CDR3 has 13 residues. Germline loops: CDR1 LNHDA, CDR2 SQIVND (reference sequence). V was cut by 1 base and J by 4 bases, with 7 bases left in between.

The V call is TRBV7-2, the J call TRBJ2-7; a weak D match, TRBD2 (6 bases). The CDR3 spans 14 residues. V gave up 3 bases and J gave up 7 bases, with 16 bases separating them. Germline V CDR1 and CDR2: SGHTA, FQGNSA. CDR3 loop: CASSFGGPPAEQYF. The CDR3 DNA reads TGTGCCAGCAGCTTCGGGGGTCCACCAGCGGAGCAGTACTTC.

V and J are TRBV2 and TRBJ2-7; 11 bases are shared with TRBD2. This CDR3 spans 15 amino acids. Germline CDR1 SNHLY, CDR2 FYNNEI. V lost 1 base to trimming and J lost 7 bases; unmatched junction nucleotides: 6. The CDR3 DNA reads TGTGCCAGCAGTGAAGGACTAGCGGGACGGAGAGAGCAGTACTTC. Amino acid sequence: CASSEGLAGRREQYF. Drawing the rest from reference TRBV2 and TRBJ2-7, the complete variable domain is EPEVTQTPSHQVTQMGQEVILRCVPISNHLYFYWYRQILGQKVEFLVSFYNNEISEKSEIFDDQFSVERPDGSNFTLKIRSTKLEDSAMYFCASSEGLAGRREQYFGPGTRLTVT.

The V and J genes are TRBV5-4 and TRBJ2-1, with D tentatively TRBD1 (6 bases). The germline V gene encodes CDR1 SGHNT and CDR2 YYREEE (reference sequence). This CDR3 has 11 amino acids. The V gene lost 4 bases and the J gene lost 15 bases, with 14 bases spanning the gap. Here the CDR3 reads CASSVTGSGFF. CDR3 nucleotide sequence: TGTGCCAGCAGCGTAACAGGGTCTGGGTTCTTC.

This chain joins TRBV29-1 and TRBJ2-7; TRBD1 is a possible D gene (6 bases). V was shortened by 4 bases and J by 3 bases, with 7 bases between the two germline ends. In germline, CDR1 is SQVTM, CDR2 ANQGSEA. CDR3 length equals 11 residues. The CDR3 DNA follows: TGCAGCGTTGGGGGGCTCTACGAGCAGTACTTC. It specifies CSVGGLYEQYF.

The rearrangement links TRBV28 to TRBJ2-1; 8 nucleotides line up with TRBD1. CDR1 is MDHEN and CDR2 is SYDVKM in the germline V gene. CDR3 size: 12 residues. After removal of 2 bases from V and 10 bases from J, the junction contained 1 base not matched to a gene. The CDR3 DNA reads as TGTGCCAGCAGTTTACGGGACAGGGAGCAGTTCTTC. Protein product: CASSLRDREQFF.

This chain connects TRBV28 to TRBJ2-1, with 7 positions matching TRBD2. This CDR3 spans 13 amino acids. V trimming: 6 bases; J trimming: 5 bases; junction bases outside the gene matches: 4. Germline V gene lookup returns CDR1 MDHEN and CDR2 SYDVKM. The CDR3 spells CASSQRGDNEQFF. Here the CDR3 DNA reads TGTGCCAGCAGCCAGCGGGGAGACAATGAGCAGTTCTTC.

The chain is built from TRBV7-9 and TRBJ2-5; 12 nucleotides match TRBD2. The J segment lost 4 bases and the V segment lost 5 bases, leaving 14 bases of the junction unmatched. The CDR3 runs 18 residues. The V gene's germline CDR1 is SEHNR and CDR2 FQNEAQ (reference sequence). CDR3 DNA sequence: TGTGCCAGCAGCCTTCCTAGCGGGAGGGCCTCGGTAGTAGAGACCCAGTACTTC. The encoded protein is CASSLPSGRASVVETQYF.

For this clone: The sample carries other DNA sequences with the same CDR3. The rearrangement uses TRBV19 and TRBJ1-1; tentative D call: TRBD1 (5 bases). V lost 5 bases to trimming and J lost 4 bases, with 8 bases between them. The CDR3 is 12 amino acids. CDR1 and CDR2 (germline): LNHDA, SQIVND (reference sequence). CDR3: CASSRRGTEAFF. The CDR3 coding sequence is TGTGCCAGTAGTCGGAGGGGCACTGAAGCTTTCTTT.

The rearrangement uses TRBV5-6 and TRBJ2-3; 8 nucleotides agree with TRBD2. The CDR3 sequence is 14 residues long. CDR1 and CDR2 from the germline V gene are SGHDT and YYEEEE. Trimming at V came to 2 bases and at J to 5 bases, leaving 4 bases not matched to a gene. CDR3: CASSLSGGEDTQYF. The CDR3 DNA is TGTGCCAGCAGCTTATCGGGAGGGGAAGATACGCAGTATTTT.

The CDR3 bases are TGTGCCAGCAGGCGCTCTGGGGTCAGGGGCTCTGGAAACACCATATATTTT. Its protein product is CASRRSGVRGSGNTIYF. This chain joins TRBV2 and TRBJ1-3; TRBD1 is a possible D gene (6 bases). V lost 6 bases, J lost 0 bases, and 18 bases lay in between. There are 17 residues in the CDR3. Per germline, CDR1 SNHLY and CDR2 FYNNEI.

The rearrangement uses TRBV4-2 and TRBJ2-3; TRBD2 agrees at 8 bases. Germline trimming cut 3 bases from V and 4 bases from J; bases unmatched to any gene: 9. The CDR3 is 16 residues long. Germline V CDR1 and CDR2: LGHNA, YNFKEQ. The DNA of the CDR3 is TGTGCCAGCAGCCAGGTGCTGGCAGCGGGAGCAGATACGCAGTATTTT. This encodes CASSQVLAAGADTQYF.

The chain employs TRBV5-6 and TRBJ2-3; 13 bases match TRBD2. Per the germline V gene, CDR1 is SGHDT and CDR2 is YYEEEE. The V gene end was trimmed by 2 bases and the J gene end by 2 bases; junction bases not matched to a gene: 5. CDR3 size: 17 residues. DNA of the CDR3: TGTGCCAGCAGCTTATTGGGACTAGCGGGACTCACAGATACGCAGTATTTT. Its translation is CASSLLGLAGLTDTQYF.

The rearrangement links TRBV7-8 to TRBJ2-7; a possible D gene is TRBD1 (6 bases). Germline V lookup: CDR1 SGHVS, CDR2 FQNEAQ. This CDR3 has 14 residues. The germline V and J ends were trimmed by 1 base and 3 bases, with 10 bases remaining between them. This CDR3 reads CASSLGTGHYEQYF. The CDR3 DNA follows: TGTGCCAGCAGCTTAGGTACAGGGCACTACGAGCAGTACTTC.

This chain's CDR3 is CASSARGTTSGANVLTF. DNA for the CDR3: TGTGCCAGCAGTGCCCGGGGGACTACCTCTGGGGCCAACGTCCTGACTTTC. The chain has TRBV6-1 and TRBJ2-6; 7 bases align to TRBD2. Germline CDR1 and CDR2: MNHNS and SASEGT. Germline trimming cut 4 bases from V and 0 bases from J; bases unmatched to any gene: 6. This CDR3 has 17 residues.

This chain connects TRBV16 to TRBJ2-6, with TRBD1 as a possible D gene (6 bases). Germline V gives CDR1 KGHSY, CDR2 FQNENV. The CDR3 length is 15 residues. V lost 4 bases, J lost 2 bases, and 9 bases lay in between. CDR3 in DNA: TGTGCCAGCAGCCTGAGACAGGCTGGGGCCAACGTCCTGACTTTC. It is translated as CASSLRQAGANVLTF. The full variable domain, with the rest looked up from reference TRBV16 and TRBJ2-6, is GEEVAQTPKHLVRGEGQKAKLYCAPIKGHSYVFWYQQVLKNEFKFLISFQNENVFDETGMPKERFSAKCLPNSPCSLEIQATKLEDSAVYFCASSLRQAGANVLTFGAGSRLTVL.

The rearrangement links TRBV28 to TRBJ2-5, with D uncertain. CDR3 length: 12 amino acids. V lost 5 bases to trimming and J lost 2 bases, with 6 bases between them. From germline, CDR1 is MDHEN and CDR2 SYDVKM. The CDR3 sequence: CASSISQETQYF. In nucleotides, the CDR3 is TGTGCCAGCAGTATATCACAAGAGACCCAGTACTTC. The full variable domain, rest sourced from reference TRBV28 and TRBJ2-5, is DVKVTQSSRYLVKRTGEKVFLECVQDMDHENMFWYRQDPGLGLRLIYFSYDVKMKEKGDIPEGYSVSREKKERFSLILESASTNQTSMYLCASSISQETQYFGPGTRLLVL.

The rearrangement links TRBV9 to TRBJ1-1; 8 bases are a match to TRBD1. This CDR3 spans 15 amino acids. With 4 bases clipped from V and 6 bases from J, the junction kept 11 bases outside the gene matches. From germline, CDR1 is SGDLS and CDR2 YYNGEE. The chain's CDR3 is CASSPATGVWSEAFF. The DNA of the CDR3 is TGTGCCAGCAGCCCAGCGACAGGGGTGTGGTCTGAAGCTTTCTTT.

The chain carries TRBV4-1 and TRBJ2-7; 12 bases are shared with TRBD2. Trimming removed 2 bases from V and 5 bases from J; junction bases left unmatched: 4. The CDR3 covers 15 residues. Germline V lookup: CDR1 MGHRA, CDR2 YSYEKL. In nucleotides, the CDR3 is TGCGCCAGCAGCCAATGGACTAGCGGGATAAACGAGCAGTACTTC. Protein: CASSQWTSGINEQYF.

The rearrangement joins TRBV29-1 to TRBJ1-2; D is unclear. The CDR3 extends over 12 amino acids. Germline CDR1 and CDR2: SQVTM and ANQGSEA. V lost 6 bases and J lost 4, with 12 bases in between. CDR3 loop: CSVTAAGYGYTF. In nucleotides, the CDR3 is TGCAGCGTGACCGCCGCGGGCTATGGCTACACCTTC.

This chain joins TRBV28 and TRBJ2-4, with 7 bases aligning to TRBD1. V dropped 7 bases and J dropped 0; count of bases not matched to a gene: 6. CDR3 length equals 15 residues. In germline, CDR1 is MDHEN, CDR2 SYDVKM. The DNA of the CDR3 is TGTGCCAGCAAGGTTACAGGGGAAGCCAAAAACATTCAGTACTTC. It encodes CASKVTGEAKNIQYF.

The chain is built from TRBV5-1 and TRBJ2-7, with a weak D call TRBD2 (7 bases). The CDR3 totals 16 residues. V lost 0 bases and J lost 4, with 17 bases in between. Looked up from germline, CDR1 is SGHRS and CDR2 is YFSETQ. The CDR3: CASSLGGLAANYEQYF. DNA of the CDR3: TGCGCCAGCAGCTTGGGGGGGCTAGCGGCCAATTACGAGCAGTACTTC.

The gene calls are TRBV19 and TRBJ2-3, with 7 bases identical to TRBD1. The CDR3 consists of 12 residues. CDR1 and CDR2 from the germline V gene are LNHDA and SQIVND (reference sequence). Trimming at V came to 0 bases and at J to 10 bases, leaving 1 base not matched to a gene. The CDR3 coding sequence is TGTGCCAGTAGTATAGAAGGGGGCGCGCAGTATTTT. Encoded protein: CASSIEGGAQYF.

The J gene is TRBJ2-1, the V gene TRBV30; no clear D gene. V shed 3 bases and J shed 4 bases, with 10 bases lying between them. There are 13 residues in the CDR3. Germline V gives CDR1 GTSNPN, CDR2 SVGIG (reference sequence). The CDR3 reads CAWSRLSYNEQFF. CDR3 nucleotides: TGTGCCTGGAGCCGACTGTCTTACAATGAGCAGTTCTTC.

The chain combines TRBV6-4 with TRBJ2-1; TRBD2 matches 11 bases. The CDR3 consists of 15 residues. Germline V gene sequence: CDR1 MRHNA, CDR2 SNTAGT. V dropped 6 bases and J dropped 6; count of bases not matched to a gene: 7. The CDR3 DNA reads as TGTGCCAGCAGCCTAGCGGGAGGCGTGAGCAATGAGCAGTTCTTC. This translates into CASSLAGGVSNEQFF.